The clone carrying this T cell receptor (beta chain) was seen a handful of times. This specimen comes from a study of identical twins. TCRdb processed the 5' RACE reads anew with MiXCR; each CDR3 protein has one entry. The data hold 650,000 to 750,000 distinct CDR3 sequences, with 20% to 25% observed a single time. The CDR3 length is 15 residues. V shed 5 bases and J shed 2 bases, with 17 bases lying between them. CDR1 is SGHRS and CDR2 is YFSETQ in the germline V gene. The sample was also linked to a second study, of T cells expressing NK-cell markers.

V gene TRBV5-1 combines with J gene TRBJ2-7; D gene ambiguous. This receptor was taken from a woman between 18 and 29 years old in good health. Sequenced input: PBMCs. The CDR3 loop is CASRKVLGITYEQYF. The CDR3 DNA reads TGCGCCAGCAGGAAAGTTTTAGGGATTACCTACGAGCAGTACTTC.